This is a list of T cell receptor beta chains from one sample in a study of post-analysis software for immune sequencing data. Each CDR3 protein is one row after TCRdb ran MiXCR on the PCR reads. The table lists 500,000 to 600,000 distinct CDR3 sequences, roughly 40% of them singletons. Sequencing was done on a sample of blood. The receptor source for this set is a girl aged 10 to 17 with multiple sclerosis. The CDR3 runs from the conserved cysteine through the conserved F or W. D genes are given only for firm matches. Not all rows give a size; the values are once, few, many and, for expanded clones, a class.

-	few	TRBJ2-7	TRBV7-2	CASSLVEDQVSWYEQYF	TGTGCCAGCAGCTTAGTGGAGGATCAGGTTTCTTGGTACGAGCAGTACTTC
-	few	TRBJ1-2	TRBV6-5	CASSYRRDRDGYTF	TGTGCCAGCAGTTACAGGAGGGACCGGGATGGCTACACCTTC
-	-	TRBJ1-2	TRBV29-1	CSVEEKGLGYGYTF	TGCAGCGTTGAAGAGAAGGGCCTAGGTTATGGCTACACCTTC
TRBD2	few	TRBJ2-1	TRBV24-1	CATSDPTSGKYNEQFF	TGTGCCACCAGTGATCCGACTAGCGGGAAATACAATGAGCAGTTCTTC
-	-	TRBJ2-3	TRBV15	CATSREVGTVTDTQYF	TGTGCCACCAGCAGAGAAGTTGGGACGGTTACAGATACGCAGTATTTT
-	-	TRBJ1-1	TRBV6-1	CASSEALRLGTEAFF	TGTGCCAGCAGTGAAGCGTTGAGATTGGGCACTGAAGCTTTCTTT
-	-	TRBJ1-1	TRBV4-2	CASSQDLGRSEAFF	TGTGCCAGCAGCCAAGATCTGGGACGAAGTGAAGCTTTCTTT
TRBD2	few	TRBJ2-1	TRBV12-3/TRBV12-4	CASSPSDGLAGGRFLNEQFF	TGTGCCAGCAGCCCCTCAGATGGACTAGCGGGGGGAAGATTTTTAAATGAGCAGTTCTTC
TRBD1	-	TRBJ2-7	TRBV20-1	CSARDPRGHYEQYF	TGCAGTGCTAGAGATCCCAGGGGGCACTACGAGCAGTACTTC
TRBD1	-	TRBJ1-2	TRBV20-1	CSARGQGLYGYTF	TGCAGTGCTAGGGGACAGGGGCTCTATGGCTACACCTTC
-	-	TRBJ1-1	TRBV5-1	CASKSPAGSEAFF	TGCGCCAGCAAAAGCCCCGCGGGGTCCGAAGCTTTCTTT
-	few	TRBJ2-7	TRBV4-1	CASSQAYRAGLTYEQYF	TGCGCCAGCAGCCAGGCTTACAGGGCAGGACTTACCTACGAGCAGTACTTC
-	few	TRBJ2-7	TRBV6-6	CASSYASSYEQYF	TGTGCCAGCAGTTACGCCAGCTCCTACGAGCAGTACTTC
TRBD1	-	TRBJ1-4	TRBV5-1	CASSVGTGQEKLFF	TGCGCCAGCAGCGTCGGGACAGGGCAGGAAAAACTGTTTTTT
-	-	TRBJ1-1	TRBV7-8	CATLSFSHRVMDTEAFF	TGTGCCACCCTAAGTTTCTCTCACAGGGTAATGGACACTGAAGCTTTCTTT
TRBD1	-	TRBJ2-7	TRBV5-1	CASSEGTGDSYEQYF	TGCGCCAGCAGCGAGGGGACAGGGGATTCCTACGAGCAGTACTTC
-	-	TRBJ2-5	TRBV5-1	CASSIRTEETQYF	TGCGCCAGCAGCATACGGACAGAAGAGACCCAGTACTTC
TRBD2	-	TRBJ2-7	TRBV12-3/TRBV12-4	CASSFWRGGGEQYF	TGTGCCAGCAGTTTCTGGCGGGGGGGAGGCGAGCAGTACTTC
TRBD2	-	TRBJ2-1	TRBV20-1	CSARDSGSRNEQFF	TGCAGTGCTAGAGATAGCGGGAGTAGAAATGAGCAGTTCTTC
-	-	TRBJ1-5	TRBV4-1	CASSQNRVRSDQPQHF	TGCGCCAGCAGCCAAAACAGGGTTCGGAGCGATCAGCCCCAGCATTTT
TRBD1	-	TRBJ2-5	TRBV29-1	CSVEDRDSPGDQYF	TGCAGCGTTGAAGATCGGGACAGTCCCGGGGACCAGTACTTC
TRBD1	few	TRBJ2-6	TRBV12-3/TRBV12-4	CASRNRDSAFSGANVLTF	TGTGCCAGCAGAAACCGGGACAGTGCTTTCTCTGGGGCCAACGTCCTGACTTTC
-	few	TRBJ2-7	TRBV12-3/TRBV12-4	CASSFGRYEQYF	TGTGCCAGCAGTTTTGGTAGATACGAGCAGTACTTC
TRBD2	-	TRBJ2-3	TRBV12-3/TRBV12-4	CASNDLAGVSTDTQYF	TGTGCCAGCAACGACCTAGCGGGAGTGAGCACAGATACGCAGTATTTT
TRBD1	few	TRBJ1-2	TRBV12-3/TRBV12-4	CASSPGTGSGYTF	TGTGCCAGCAGTCCCGGGACAGGGTCTGGCTACACCTTC
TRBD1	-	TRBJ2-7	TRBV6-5	CASSPWDSVDHEQYF	TGTGCCAGCAGTCCCTGGGACAGTGTGGACCACGAGCAGTACTTC
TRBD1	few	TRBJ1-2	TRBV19	CASALGQANGYTF	TGTGCCAGCGCGCTGGGACAGGCAAATGGCTACACCTTC
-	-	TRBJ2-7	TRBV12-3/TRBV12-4	CASSPEGPEQYF	TGTGCCAGCAGTCCAGAGGGGCCTGAGCAGTACTTC
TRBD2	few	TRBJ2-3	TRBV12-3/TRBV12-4	CASTLLAADTQYF	TGTGCCAGCACCCTACTAGCGGCAGATACGCAGTATTTT
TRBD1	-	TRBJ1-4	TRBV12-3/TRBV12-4	CASSLMSGQINEKLFF	TGTGCCAGCAGTTTGATGTCGGGACAGATTAATGAAAAACTGTTTTTT
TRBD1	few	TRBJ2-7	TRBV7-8	CASSGDRADEQYF	TGTGCCAGCAGCGGGGACAGGGCGGACGAGCAGTACTTC
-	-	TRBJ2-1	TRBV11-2	CASSLGRGRSYNEQFF	TGTGCCAGCAGCTTAGGTAGGGGTCGCTCCTACAATGAGCAGTTCTTC
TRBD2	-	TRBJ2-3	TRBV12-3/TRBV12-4	CASSLRAGPTDTQYF	TGTGCCAGCAGTTTGAGAGCGGGGCCCACAGATACGCAGTATTTT
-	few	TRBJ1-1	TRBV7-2	CASSSQEGRGSTEAFF	TGTGCCAGCAGCTCTCAGGAGGGGAGGGGGAGCACTGAAGCTTTCTTT
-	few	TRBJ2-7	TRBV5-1	CASSLDQRGEQYF	TGCGCCAGCAGCTTGGATCAGAGGGGAGAGCAGTACTTC
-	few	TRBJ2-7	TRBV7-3	CASSLGGDLSSYEQYF	TGTGCCAGCAGCCTAGGAGGGGACCTCAGCTCCTACGAGCAGTACTTC
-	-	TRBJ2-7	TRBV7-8	CASSLQGRWLDEQYF	TGTGCCAGCAGCTTACAGGGTCGGTGGTTGGATGAGCAGTACTTC
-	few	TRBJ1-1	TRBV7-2	CASSLLSTEAFF	TGTGCCAGCAGCTTACTCTCCACTGAAGCTTTCTTT
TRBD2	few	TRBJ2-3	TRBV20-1	CSARRLAGPTDTQYF	TGCAGTGCTAGGCGCTTAGCGGGACCCACAGATACGCAGTATTTT
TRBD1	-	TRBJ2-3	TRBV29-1	CSVEALDRATDTQYF	TGCAGCGTTGAAGCCCTTGACAGGGCCACAGATACGCAGTATTTT
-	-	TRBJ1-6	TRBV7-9	CASSLAGARNSPLHF	TGTGCCAGCAGCTTAGCGGGTGCGCGAAATTCACCCCTCCACTTT
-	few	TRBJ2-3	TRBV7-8	CASSSDYTDTQYF	TGTGCCAGCAGCTCGGACTACACAGATACGCAGTATTTT
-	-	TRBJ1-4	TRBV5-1	CASSWDPGVAGKLFF	TGCGCCAGCAGCTGGGATCCAGGGGTCGCAGGAAAACTGTTTTTT
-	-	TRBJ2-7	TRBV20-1	CSARAENEQYF	TGCAGCGCTAGAGCGGAGAACGAGCAGTACTTC
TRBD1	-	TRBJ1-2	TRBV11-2	CASSSGTGGYYGYTF	TGTGCCAGCAGCTCCGGGACAGGGGGGTACTATGGCTACACCTTC
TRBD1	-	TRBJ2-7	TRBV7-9	CASSLVATGYEQYF	TGTGCCAGCAGCTTAGTTGCGACAGGGTACGAGCAGTACTTC
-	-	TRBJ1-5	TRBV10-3	CAISESADSNQPQHF	TGTGCCATCAGTGAGTCGGCGGATAGCAATCAGCCCCAGCATTTT
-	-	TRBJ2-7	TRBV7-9	CASSPLWAGAPYEQYF	TGTGCCAGCAGCCCCCTCTGGGCGGGGGCCCCCTACGAGCAGTACTTC
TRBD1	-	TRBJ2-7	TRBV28	CASSSYPGQSYEQYF	TGTGCCAGCAGTTCCTACCCGGGACAGTCCTACGAGCAGTACTTC
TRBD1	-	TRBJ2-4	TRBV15	CATSRSGQGFSKNIQYF	TGTGCCACCAGCAGGTCGGGACAGGGGTTTTCCAAAAACATTCAGTACTTC
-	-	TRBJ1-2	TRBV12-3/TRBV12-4	CASSSYQPKPGIYGYTF	TGTGCCAGCAGTTCATATCAGCCCAAACCGGGTATCTATGGCTACACCTTC
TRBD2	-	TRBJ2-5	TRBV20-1	CSARGLAGGRYQETQYF	TGCAGTGCTAGAGGGCTAGCGGGGGGCCGGTACCAAGAGACCCAGTACTTC